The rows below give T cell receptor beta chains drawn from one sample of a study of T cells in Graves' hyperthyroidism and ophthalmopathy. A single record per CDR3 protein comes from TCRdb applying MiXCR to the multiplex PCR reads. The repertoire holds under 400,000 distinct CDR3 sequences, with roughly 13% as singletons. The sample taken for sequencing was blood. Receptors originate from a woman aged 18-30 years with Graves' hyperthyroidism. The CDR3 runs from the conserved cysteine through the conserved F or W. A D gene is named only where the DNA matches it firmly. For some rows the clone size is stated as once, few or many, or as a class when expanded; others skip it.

cdr3_aa: CASSSGITSGSSGTQYF
cdr3_nt: TGCGCCAGCAGCTCGGGTATCACTAGCGGATCCTCAGGGACCCAGTACTTC
j_call: TRBJ2-5
v_call: TRBV5-1
d_call: TRBD2
cdr3_length: 17
clone_size: -

cdr3_aa: CASTLGTAHTGELFF
cdr3_nt: TGCGCCAGCACCCTCGGGACAGCCCACACCGGGGAGCTGTTTTTT
j_call: TRBJ2-2
v_call: TRBV5-1
d_call: TRBD1
cdr3_length: 15
clone_size: -

cdr3_aa: CASSQRPGLAGVTEQYF
cdr3_nt: TGTGCCAGCAGCCAGCGACCGGGACTAGCGGGAGTGACCGAGCAGTACTTC
j_call: TRBJ2-7
v_call: TRBV6-1
d_call: TRBD2
cdr3_length: 17
clone_size: -

cdr3_aa: CASSVADSQPQHF
cdr3_nt: TGTGCCAGCAGCGTAGCTGACTCCCAGCCCCAGCATTTT
j_call: TRBJ1-5
v_call: TRBV9
d_call: -
cdr3_length: 13
clone_size: -

cdr3_aa: CASSYRGSYNEQFF
cdr3_nt: TGTGCCAGCAGTTACAGGGGGTCCTACAATGAGCAGTTCTTC
j_call: TRBJ2-1
v_call: TRBV7-9
d_call: TRBD1
cdr3_length: 14
clone_size: few

cdr3_aa: CASSQDGTSGISTYNEQFF
cdr3_nt: TGTGCCAGCAGCCAAGATGGGACTAGCGGTATTTCTACCTACAATGAGCAGTTCTTC
j_call: TRBJ2-1
v_call: TRBV14
d_call: TRBD2
cdr3_length: 19
clone_size: -

cdr3_aa: CASSFVRGPDNEQFF
cdr3_nt: TGTGCCAGCAGCTTCGTAAGGGGGCCGGACAATGAGCAGTTCTTC
j_call: TRBJ2-1
v_call: TRBV5-6
d_call: TRBD1
cdr3_length: 15
clone_size: few

cdr3_aa: CASSLPKTPQETQYF
cdr3_nt: TGTGCCAGCAGTTTGCCTAAAACCCCCCAAGAGACCCAGTACTTC
j_call: TRBJ2-5
v_call: TRBV6-2/TRBV6-3
d_call: -
cdr3_length: 15
clone_size: few

cdr3_aa: CASTSDNYGYTF
cdr3_nt: TGTGCCAGCACAAGTGACAACTATGGCTACACCTTC
j_call: TRBJ1-2
v_call: TRBV2
d_call: -
cdr3_length: 12
clone_size: many

cdr3_aa: CASSLDRGQVAEAFF
cdr3_nt: TGCGCCAGCAGCTTGGACAGGGGGCAGGTGGCTGAAGCTTTCTTT
j_call: TRBJ1-1
v_call: TRBV5-1
d_call: TRBD1
cdr3_length: 15
clone_size: many

cdr3_aa: CSGIGQTSYEQYF
cdr3_nt: TGCAGTGGGATTGGGCAGACCTCCTACGAGCAGTACTTC
j_call: TRBJ2-7
v_call: TRBV20-1
d_call: -
cdr3_length: 13
clone_size: few

cdr3_aa: CASSHPRQGAEQYF
cdr3_nt: TGTGCCAGCAGCCATCCCCGACAGGGGGCCGAGCAGTACTTC
j_call: TRBJ2-7
v_call: TRBV28
d_call: TRBD1
cdr3_length: 14
clone_size: many

cdr3_aa: CASRSGQGAGNTIYF
cdr3_nt: TGTGCCAGTAGATCCGGACAGGGCGCTGGAAACACCATATATTTT
j_call: TRBJ1-3
v_call: TRBV19
d_call: TRBD1
cdr3_length: 15
clone_size: few

cdr3_aa: CASSQEGQGAAGELFF
cdr3_nt: TGTGCCAGCAGCCAAGAAGGGCAGGGGGCTGCCGGGGAGCTGTTTTTT
j_call: TRBJ2-2
v_call: TRBV3-1
d_call: TRBD1
cdr3_length: 16
clone_size: -

cdr3_aa: CASSLRLAGTTYEQYF
cdr3_nt: TGTGCCAGCAGCCTCCGACTAGCGGGGACTACCTACGAGCAGTACTTC
j_call: TRBJ2-7
v_call: TRBV7-9
d_call: TRBD2
cdr3_length: 16
clone_size: many

cdr3_aa: CASSSLQGPTSPLHF
cdr3_nt: TGTGCCAGCAGTTCCCTCCAGGGCCCCACTTCACCCCTCCACTTT
j_call: TRBJ1-6
v_call: TRBV28
d_call: -
cdr3_length: 15
clone_size: many

cdr3_aa: CASSSPPLIRDNTGELFF
cdr3_nt: TGTGCCAGCAGCTCCCCGCCACTAATTAGAGATAACACCGGGGAGCTGTTTTTT
j_call: TRBJ2-2
v_call: TRBV7-9
d_call: -
cdr3_length: 18
clone_size: few

cdr3_aa: CAWSNRSNTEAFF
cdr3_nt: TGTGCCTGGAGTAACCGCTCGAACACTGAAGCTTTCTTT
j_call: TRBJ1-1
v_call: TRBV30
d_call: -
cdr3_length: 13
clone_size: many

cdr3_aa: CASSRSWGEQFF
cdr3_nt: TGTGCCAGCAGCCGTAGCTGGGGAGAGCAGTTCTTC
j_call: TRBJ2-1
v_call: TRBV11-3
d_call: -
cdr3_length: 12
clone_size: many

cdr3_aa: CASRSQGNYGYTF
cdr3_nt: TGTGCCAGCAGATCCCAGGGTAACTATGGCTACACCTTC
j_call: TRBJ1-2
v_call: TRBV12-3/TRBV12-4
d_call: -
cdr3_length: 13
clone_size: many

cdr3_aa: CASSQAQGATEKLFF
cdr3_nt: TGCGCCAGCAGCCAAGCCCAGGGGGCAACGGAAAAACTGTTTTTT
j_call: TRBJ1-4
v_call: TRBV4-3
d_call: TRBD1
cdr3_length: 15
clone_size: -

cdr3_aa: CASSLARRAEQYF
cdr3_nt: TGTGCCAGCAGCTTGGCCAGGAGAGCTGAGCAGTACTTC
j_call: TRBJ2-7
v_call: TRBV5-6
d_call: -
cdr3_length: 13
clone_size: many

cdr3_aa: CASSGGQGDTEAFF
cdr3_nt: TGTGCCAGCAGCGGAGGACAGGGAGACACTGAAGCTTTCTTT
j_call: TRBJ1-1
v_call: TRBV2
d_call: TRBD1
cdr3_length: 14
clone_size: many

cdr3_aa: CASSTGTENNYGYTF
cdr3_nt: TGTGCCAGCAGCACCGGGACAGAGAATAACTATGGCTACACCTTC
j_call: TRBJ1-2
v_call: TRBV5-6
d_call: TRBD1
cdr3_length: 15
clone_size: many

cdr3_aa: CASSYSGTGVTFMNTEAFF
cdr3_nt: TGTGCCAGCAGTTATTCCGGGACAGGGGTCACTTTTATGAACACTGAAGCTTTCTTT
j_call: TRBJ1-1
v_call: TRBV6-2/TRBV6-3
d_call: TRBD1
cdr3_length: 19
clone_size: once

cdr3_aa: CASSLVGQVYEQYF
cdr3_nt: TGTGCCAGCAGCTTAGTAGGACAGGTCTACGAGCAGTACTTC
j_call: TRBJ2-7
v_call: TRBV7-2
d_call: TRBD1
cdr3_length: 14
clone_size: many

cdr3_aa: CASGSPEQWGTDTQYF
cdr3_nt: TGTGCTAGTGGTTCCCCAGAGCAGTGGGGCACAGATACGCAGTATTTT
j_call: TRBJ2-3
v_call: TRBV12-5
d_call: -
cdr3_length: 16
clone_size: many

cdr3_aa: CSAIAPPRNEKLFF
cdr3_nt: TGCAGTGCTATAGCCCCTCCAAGGAATGAAAAACTGTTTTTT
j_call: TRBJ1-4
v_call: TRBV20-1
d_call: -
cdr3_length: 14
clone_size: many

cdr3_aa: CASSDYNTEAFF
cdr3_nt: TGTGCCAGCAGTGATTATAACACTGAAGCTTTCTTT
j_call: TRBJ1-1
v_call: TRBV6-1
d_call: -
cdr3_length: 12
clone_size: few

cdr3_aa: CASSEAGGQDGNQPQHF
cdr3_nt: TGTGCCAGCAGTGAAGCGGGGGGACAGGACGGGAATCAGCCCCAGCATTTT
j_call: TRBJ1-5
v_call: TRBV6-1
d_call: TRBD1
cdr3_length: 17
clone_size: many

cdr3_aa: CASSPYKSSYNEQFF
cdr3_nt: TGTGCCAGCAGCCCGTACAAGAGCTCCTACAATGAGCAGTTCTTC
j_call: TRBJ2-1
v_call: TRBV13
d_call: -
cdr3_length: 15
clone_size: -

cdr3_aa: CASQSGQANNSPLHF
cdr3_nt: TGTGCCAGCCAATCCGGACAGGCGAATAATTCACCCCTCCACTTT
j_call: TRBJ1-6
v_call: TRBV27
d_call: TRBD1
cdr3_length: 15
clone_size: -

cdr3_aa: CASSLETGPYEQYF
cdr3_nt: TGCGCCAGCAGCTTAGAGACAGGGCCCTACGAGCAGTACTTC
j_call: TRBJ2-7
v_call: TRBV4-3
d_call: TRBD1
cdr3_length: 14
clone_size: many

cdr3_aa: CASSPSDNYGYTF
cdr3_nt: TGTGCCAGCTCACCGTCGGACAATTACGGCTACACCTTC
j_call: TRBJ1-2
v_call: TRBV18
d_call: -
cdr3_length: 13
clone_size: many